This T cell receptor (beta chain) was documented in a study of blood T cell repertoires in COVID-19. Study context: Nucleic acid was either cDNA or gDNA, and it came from T cells, B-cell-depleted T cells, or PBMCs.

Looked up from germline, CDR1 is SGHTS and CDR2 is YDEGEE. The CDR3 covers 15 residues. The V and J ends lost 1 base and 4 bases, in that order; junction bases with no gene match: 6. Study processing details: Nucleated cell number was recorded as an estimate derived from reference gene primer amplification. Clones were read by immunoSEQ multiplex PCR, and TCRdb kept only the in-frame ones, dropping some. V and J calls plus clone size are reproduced from that table; the DNA served to infer D and trimming. The table has tens of thousands of clones, 65% to 85% seen once. This clone was observed a single time.

The clonotype comes from a man aged 50 to 60 with acute or convalescent COVID-19. Sequences were obtained from peripheral blood. This chain joins TRBV5-8 and TRBJ2-7, with 9 positions matching TRBD2. The CDR3 region has the DNA TGTGCCAGCAGCTTGAGAGCTAGCGGGGTTTACGAGCAGTACTTC. Its translation is CASSLRASGVYEQYF.